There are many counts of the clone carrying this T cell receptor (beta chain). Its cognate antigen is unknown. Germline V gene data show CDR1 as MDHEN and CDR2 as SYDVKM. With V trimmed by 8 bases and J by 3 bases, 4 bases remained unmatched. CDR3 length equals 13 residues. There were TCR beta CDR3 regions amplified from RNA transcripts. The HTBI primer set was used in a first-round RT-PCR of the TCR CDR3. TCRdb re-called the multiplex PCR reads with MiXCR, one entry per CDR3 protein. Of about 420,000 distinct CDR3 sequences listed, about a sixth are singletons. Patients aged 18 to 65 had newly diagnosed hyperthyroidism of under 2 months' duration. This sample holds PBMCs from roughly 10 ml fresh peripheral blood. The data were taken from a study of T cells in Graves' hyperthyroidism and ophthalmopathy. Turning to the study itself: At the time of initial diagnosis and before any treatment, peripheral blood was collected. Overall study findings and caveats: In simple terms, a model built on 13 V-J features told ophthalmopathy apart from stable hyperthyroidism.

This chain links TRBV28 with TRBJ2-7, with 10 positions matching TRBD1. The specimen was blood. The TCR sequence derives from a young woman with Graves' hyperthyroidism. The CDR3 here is CASSDRGIYEQYF. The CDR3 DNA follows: TGTGCCAGCTCGGACAGGGGGATCTACGAGCAGTACTTC.